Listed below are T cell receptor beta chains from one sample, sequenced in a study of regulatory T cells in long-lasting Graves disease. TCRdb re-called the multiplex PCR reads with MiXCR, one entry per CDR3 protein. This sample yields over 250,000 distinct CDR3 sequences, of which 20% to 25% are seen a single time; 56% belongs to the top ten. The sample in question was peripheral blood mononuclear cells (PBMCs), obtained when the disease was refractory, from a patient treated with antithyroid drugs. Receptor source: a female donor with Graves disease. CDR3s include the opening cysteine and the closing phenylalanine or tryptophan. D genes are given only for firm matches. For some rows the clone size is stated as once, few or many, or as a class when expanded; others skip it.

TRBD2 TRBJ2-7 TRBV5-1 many CASSTPSGTSGGSSYEQYF TGCGCCAGCAGCACACCCTCCGGGACTAGCGGGGGCAGCTCCTACGAGCAGTACTTC
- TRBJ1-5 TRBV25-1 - CASSEWGQPQHF TGTGCCAGCAGTGAATGGGGTCAGCCCCAGCATTTT
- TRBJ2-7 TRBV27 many CASSSGSSYEQYF TGTGCCAGCAGTTCTGGTAGCTCCTACGAGCAGTACTTC
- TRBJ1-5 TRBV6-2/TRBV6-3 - CASRNGREGQPQHF TGTGCCAGCAGAAACGGGAGGGAGGGTCAGCCCCAGCATTTT
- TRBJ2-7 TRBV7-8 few CASSFSSTYEQYF TGTGCCAGCAGCTTCAGCTCTACCTACGAGCAGTACTTC
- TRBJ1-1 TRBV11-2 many CASSTGRQTEAFF TGTGCCAGCAGCACTGGAAGACAGACTGAAGCTTTCTTT
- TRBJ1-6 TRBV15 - CATSKGQNNSPLHF TGTGCCACCAGCAAAGGACAGAATAATTCACCCCTCCACTTT
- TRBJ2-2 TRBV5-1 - CASAWDTGELFF TGCGCCAGCGCGTGGGACACCGGGGAGCTGTTTTTT
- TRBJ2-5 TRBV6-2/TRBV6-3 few CASSFSSGTQYF TGTGCCAGCAGTTTCTCAAGTGGGACCCAGTACTTC
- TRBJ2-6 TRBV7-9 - CASSLDFTGANVLTF TGTGCCAGCAGCTTAGACTTCACTGGGGCCAACGTCCTGACTTTC
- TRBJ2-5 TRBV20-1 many CSARDIQETQYF TGCAGTGCTAGAGATATCCAAGAGACCCAGTACTTC
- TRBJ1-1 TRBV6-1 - CASSEWAGLDTEAFF TGTGCCAGCAGTGAATGGGCAGGGCTAGACACTGAAGCTTTCTTT
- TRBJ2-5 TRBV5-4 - CASSLDFQETQYF TGTGCCAGCAGCTTGGACTTCCAAGAGACCCAGTACTTC